What follows are 18 T cell receptor beta chains derived from one specimen sequenced in a study of blood T cells in healthy people across ages. Together with a sample-barcoded 5' primer, a J-beta primer mix was included in a second PCR lasting roughly 6 to 12 cycles. MiXCR, run by TCRdb on the 5' RACE reads, gives a single entry per CDR3 protein. The sample holds around 1,500,000 distinct CDR3 sequences; approximately 38% are singletons and the top ten take roughly 7.9%. Sequenced: blood. These TCRs come from a woman aged 18-29 years in good health.

This clonotype was seen more than once but under ten times. The J gene is TRBJ2-5, the V gene TRBV6-5; D gene ambiguous. The J call may be wrong; the DNA end is better matched by TRBJ2-7. The CDR3 is 12 amino acids. Germline-derived CDR1 and CDR2 are MNHEY and SVGAGI. In DNA form, the CDR3 reads TGTGCCAGCAGTTATGGTTCGCACGAGCAGTACTTC. This encodes CASSYGSHEQYF.

This clonotype has ten or more counts. V and J are TRBV6-1 and TRBJ2-1; 10 bases map to TRBD2. CDR1 is MNHNS and CDR2 is SASEGT in the germline V gene. Trimming cost V 6 bases and J 4 bases; bases outside gene matches: 6. This CDR3 contains 15 residues. The CDR3 DNA follows: TGTGCCAGCAGCGTCGGACTAGCGGCTTACAATGAGCAGTTCTTC. This translates into CASSVGLAAYNEQFF.

This chain connects TRBV20-1 to TRBJ1-2; D perhaps matches TRBD1 (5 bases). The V and J ends lost 5 bases and 4 bases respectively, with 26 bases between them. Germline assignment: CDR1 DFQATT and CDR2 SNEGSKA (reference sequence). The CDR3 consists of 17 residues. The CDR3 nucleotides are TGCAGTGCTCCTCTAAATGCGGGACTAACTCCTACCTATGGCTACACCTTC. Its protein is CSAPLNAGLTPTYGYTF.

As to this clonotype: The junction departs from germline at one end; a sequencing error may be responsible. The chain combines TRBV9 with TRBJ2-5; TRBD2 agrees at 10 bases. The CDR3 runs 15 residues. In germline, CDR1 is SGDLS, CDR2 YYNGEE. CDR3 DNA sequence: TGCGCCAGCAGCGTAGAAGCGGGGGGGCCTATTGAGCAGTACTTC. It translates to CASSVEAGGPIEQYF. Full variable domain (rest looked up from reference TRBV9 and TRBJ2-5): DSGVTQTPKHLITATGQRVTLRCSPRSGDLSVYWYQQSLDQGLQFLIQYYNGEERAKGNILERFSAQQFPDLHSELNLSSLELGDSALYFCASSVEAGGPIEQYFGPGTRLLVL.

J is TRBJ2-1 and V is TRBV7-2, with 11 bases lining up with TRBD2. Trimming at V came to 4 bases and at J to 5 bases, leaving 10 bases not matched to a gene. The CDR3 is 17 amino acids. The germline CDR1 and CDR2 sequences are SGHTA and FQGNSA. This chain's CDR3 is CASSSVSGTSGNNEQFF. The CDR3 nucleotides read TGTGCCAGCAGCTCCGTCTCCGGGACTAGCGGTAACAATGAGCAGTTCTTC. Looking up the rest from reference TRBV7-2 and TRBJ2-1 gives the full variable domain: GAGVSQSPSNKVTEKGKDVELRCDPISGHTALYWYRQSLGQGLEFLIYFQGNSAPDKSGLPSDRFSAERTGGSVSTLTIQRTQQEDSAVYLCASSSVSGTSGNNEQFFGPGTRLTVL.

The chain is built from TRBV7-6 and TRBJ2-1; D is perhaps TRBD2 (7 bases). Per the germline V gene, CDR1 is SGHVS and CDR2 is FNYEAQ. The CDR3 spans 15 residues. The V end was cut by 7 bases, the J end by 5 bases, with 18 bases between. CDR3 in DNA: TGTGCCAGCACCCCAGGGGCGGGAGATAACAATGAGCAGTTCTTC. Encoded protein: CASTPGAGDNNEQFF.

The J gene is TRBJ1-5, the V gene TRBV29-1, with no clear D. The germline V gene encodes CDR1 SQVTM and CDR2 ANQGSEA. CDR3 length: 14 residues. In DNA form, the CDR3 reads TGCGCCGCAGAGGGCCAATATAGCAATCAGCCCCAGCATTTT. Its protein product is CAAEGQYSNQPQHF. The whole variable domain, filled in from reference TRBV29-1 and TRBJ1-5, reads SAVISQKPSRDICQRGTSLTIQCQVDSQVTMMFWYRQQPGQSLTLIATANQGSEATYESGFVIDKFPISRPNLTFSTLTVSNMSPEDSSIYLCAAEGQYSNQPQHFGDGTRLSIL.

This chain uses TRBV7-9 with TRBJ2-5, with a weak D call TRBD1 (5 bases). CDR3 length: 16 residues. The germline CDR1 and CDR2 sequences are SEHNR and FQNEAQ (reference sequence). V was clipped by 0 bases and J by 11 bases, with 22 bases between them. The CDR3 region has the DNA TGTGCCAGCAGCTTAGCAGGGGCAGTTCCGAGGAATGAGCAGTACTTC. Protein: CASSLAGAVPRNEQYF.

The rearrangement links TRBV24-1 to TRBJ2-4; 7 bases map to TRBD1. The CDR3 sequence is 17 residues long. Per the germline V gene, CDR1 is KGHDR and CDR2 is SFDVKD. Unmatched junction bases numbered 16, after V lost 1 base and J lost 11 bases. CDR3 in amino acids: CATSDFPGDSRNKFQYF. For the CDR3, the DNA is TGTGCCACCAGTGATTTCCCAGGGGACAGCCGAAATAAGTTTCAGTACTTC.

In this sample, this clonotype turned up a few times. This chain connects TRBV7-3 to TRBJ2-5, with 9 positions matching TRBD1. V shed 4 bases, J shed 1 base, and the junction held 4 bases outside the gene matches. Germline V CDR1 and CDR2: SGHTA, FQGTGA. The CDR3 is made up of 15 amino acids. This CDR3 is CASSYQGQGQETQYF. The CDR3 DNA reads TGTGCCAGCAGCTACCAGGGACAGGGCCAAGAGACCCAGTACTTC.

The chain joins TRBV12-5 to TRBJ1-4, with D possibly being TRBD1 (5 bases). The CDR3 runs 14 residues. V was trimmed by 1 base and J by 8 bases, leaving 11 bases between them. Germline assignment: CDR1 LGHNT and CDR2 FRNRAP. CDR3 loop: CASGLALGPEKLFF. The CDR3 DNA sequence: TGTGCTAGTGGTTTGGCCTTGGGGCCCGAAAAACTGTTTTTT.

This clonotype was observed at least ten times. The chain has TRBV7-9 and TRBJ2-3; D perhaps matches TRBD1 (5 bases). Germline V gene data show CDR1 as SEHNR and CDR2 as FQNEAQ (reference sequence). V dropped 8 bases and J dropped 2 bases, with 17 bases sitting between them. This CDR3 contains 15 residues. DNA of the CDR3: TGTGCCAGCTGGTGGCAGGGAAGGAACACAGATACGCAGTATTTT. This encodes CASWWQGRNTDTQYF.

A few counts support this clonotype. The V gene is TRBV6-1, the J gene TRBJ1-2, with D possibly matching TRBD1 (6 bases). The CDR3 consists of 15 residues. V was shortened by 6 bases and J by 3 bases, with 17 bases between the two germline ends. The germline gives CDR1 MNHNS, CDR2 SASEGT. CDR3 protein: CASSLTQGIYYGYTF. The DNA for the CDR3 is TGTGCCAGCAGCCTAACCCAGGGGATTTACTATGGCTACACCTTC.

This clonotype was detected a few times. The chain links TRBV5-1 to TRBJ2-7; D assignment may be TRBD1 or TRBD2 (5 bases each). The ends were cut back, 4 bases at V and 0 bases at J, with 14 bases in the middle. CDR1 and CDR2 (germline): SGHRS, YFSETQ. The CDR3 has 15 amino acids. The CDR3 loop is CASSPGGGTSYEQYF. The CDR3, as DNA: TGCGCCAGCAGCCCTGGGGGTGGCACCTCCTACGAGCAGTACTTC.

The rearrangement uses TRBV7-2 and TRBJ1-2; D is perhaps TRBD1 (6 bases). The CDR3 consists of 14 residues. Germline lookup yields CDR1 SGHTA and CDR2 FQGNSA. V shed 5 bases and J shed 7 bases, with 17 bases lying between them. The CDR3: CASSRPQGSGGYTF. As DNA, the CDR3 is TGTGCCAGCAGCCGTCCACAGGGATCGGGTGGCTACACCTTC.

The V gene is TRBV7-3, the J gene TRBJ2-3; D is undetermined. V lost 5 bases to trimming and J lost 5 bases, with 11 bases between them. Germline-derived CDR1 and CDR2 are SGHTA and FQGTGA. This CDR3 has 13 amino acids. CDR3 sequence (DNA): TGTGCCAGCAGCCCATACTCGGAAGATACGCAGTATTTT. Protein product: CASSPYSEDTQYF. Looking up the rest from reference TRBV7-3 and TRBJ2-3 gives the full variable domain: GAGVSQTPSNKVTEKGKYVELRCDPISGHTALYWYRQSLGQGPEFLIYFQGTGAADDSGLPNDRFFAVRPEGSVSTLKIQRTERGDSAVYLCASSPYSEDTQYFGPGTRLTVL.

The J gene is TRBJ2-3, the V gene TRBV4-1; 7 nucleotides align to TRBD1. From germline, CDR1 is MGHRA and CDR2 YSYEKL. The CDR3 is 15 amino acids. Germline trimming cut 4 bases from V and 4 bases from J; bases unmatched to any gene: 8. CDR3 loop: CASSRGTGDPDTQYF. As DNA, the CDR3 is TGCGCCAGCAGCCGAGGAACAGGGGATCCAGATACGCAGTATTTT.

The chain recombines TRBV6-1 with TRBJ2-7, with D unresolved. The CDR3 totals 12 residues. CDR1 is MNHNS, CDR2 SASEGT, per germline. V lost 3 bases, J lost 3 bases, and 6 bases lay in between. This CDR3 is CASSEGIYEQYF. CDR3 bases: TGTGCCAGCAGTGAGGGGATCTACGAGCAGTACTTC.